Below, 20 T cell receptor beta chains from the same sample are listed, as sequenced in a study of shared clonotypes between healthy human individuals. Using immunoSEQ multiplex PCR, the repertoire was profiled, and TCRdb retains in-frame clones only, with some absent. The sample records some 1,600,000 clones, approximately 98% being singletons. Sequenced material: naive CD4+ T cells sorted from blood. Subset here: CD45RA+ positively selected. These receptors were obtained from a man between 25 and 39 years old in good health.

As DNA, the CDR3 is TGTGCCAGCAGCTTAATAACTAGCGGGAACACCGGGGAGCTGTTTTTT. It is translated as CASSLITSGNTGELFF. This chain uses TRBV11-2 with TRBJ2-2; 8 nucleotides align to TRBD2. J lost 1 base, V lost 2 bases, and 3 bases had no gene match. The germline V gene has CDR1 SGHAT and CDR2 FQNNGV. This CDR3 spans 16 amino acids. Combining the CDR3 with reference TRBV11-2 and TRBJ2-2 gives the whole variable domain EAGVAQSPRYKIIEKRQSVAFWCNPISGHATLYWYQQILGQGPKLLIQFQNNGVVDDSQLPKDRFSAERLKGVDSTLKIQPAKLEDSAVYLCASSLITSGNTGELFFGEGSRLTVL.

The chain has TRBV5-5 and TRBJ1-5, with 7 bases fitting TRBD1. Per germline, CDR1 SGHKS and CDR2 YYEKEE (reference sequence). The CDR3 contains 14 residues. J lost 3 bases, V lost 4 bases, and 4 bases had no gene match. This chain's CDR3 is CASSQGQVNQPQHF. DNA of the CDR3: TGTGCCAGCAGCCAAGGACAGGTCAATCAGCCCCAGCATTTT.

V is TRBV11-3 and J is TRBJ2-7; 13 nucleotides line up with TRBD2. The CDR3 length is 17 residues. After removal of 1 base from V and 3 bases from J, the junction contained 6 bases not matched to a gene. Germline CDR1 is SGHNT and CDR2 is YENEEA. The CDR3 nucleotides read TGTGCCAGCAGCTTAGTGACTAGCGGGAGGATCCTCTACGAGCAGTACTTC. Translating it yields CASSLVTSGRILYEQYF.

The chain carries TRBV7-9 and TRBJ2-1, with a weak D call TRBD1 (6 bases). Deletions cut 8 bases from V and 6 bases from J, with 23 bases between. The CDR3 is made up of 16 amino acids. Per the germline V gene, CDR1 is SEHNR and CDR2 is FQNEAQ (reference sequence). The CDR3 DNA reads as TGTGCCAGCCGGATGGGGGCCGGAAGAACTAGCAATGAGCAGTTCTTC. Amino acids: CASRMGAGRTSNEQFF.

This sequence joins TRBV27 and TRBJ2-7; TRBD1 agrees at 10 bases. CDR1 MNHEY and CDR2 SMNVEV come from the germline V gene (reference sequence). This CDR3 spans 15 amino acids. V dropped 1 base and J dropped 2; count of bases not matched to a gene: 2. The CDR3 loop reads CASSLLGTGAYEQYF. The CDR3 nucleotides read TGTGCCAGCAGTTTATTAGGGACAGGGGCCTACGAGCAGTACTTC.

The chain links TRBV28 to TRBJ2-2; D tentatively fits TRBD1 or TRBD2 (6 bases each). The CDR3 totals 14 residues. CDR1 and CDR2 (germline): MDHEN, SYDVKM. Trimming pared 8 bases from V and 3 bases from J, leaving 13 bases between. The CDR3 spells CASRRDTYTGELFF. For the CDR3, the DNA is TGTGCCAGCCGGCGGGACACCTACACCGGGGAGCTGTTTTTT.

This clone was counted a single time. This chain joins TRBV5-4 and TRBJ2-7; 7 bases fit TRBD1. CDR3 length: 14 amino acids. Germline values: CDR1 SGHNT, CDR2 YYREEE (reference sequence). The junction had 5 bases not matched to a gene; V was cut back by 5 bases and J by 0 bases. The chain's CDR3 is CASRPGTASYEQYF. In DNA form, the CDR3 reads TGTGCCAGCAGACCCGGGACAGCCTCCTACGAGCAGTACTTC.

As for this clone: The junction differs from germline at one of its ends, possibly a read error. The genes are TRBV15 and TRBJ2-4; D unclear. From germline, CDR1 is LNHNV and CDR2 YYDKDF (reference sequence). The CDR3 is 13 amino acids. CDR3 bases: TGTGCCACCAGCAGAGTTCCTTACGGCTTTCCGCACTTC. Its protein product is CATSRVPYGFPHF.

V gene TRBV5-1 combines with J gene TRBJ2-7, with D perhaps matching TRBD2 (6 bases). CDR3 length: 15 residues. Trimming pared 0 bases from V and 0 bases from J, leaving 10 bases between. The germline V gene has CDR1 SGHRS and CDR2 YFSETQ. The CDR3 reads CASSLVGTASYEQYF. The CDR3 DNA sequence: TGCGCCAGCAGCTTGGTTGGGACTGCCTCCTACGAGCAGTACTTC.

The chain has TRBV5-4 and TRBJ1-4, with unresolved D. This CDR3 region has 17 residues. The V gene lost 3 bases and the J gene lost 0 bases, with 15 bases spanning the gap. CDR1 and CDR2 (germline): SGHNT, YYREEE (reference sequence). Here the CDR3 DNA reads TGTGCCAGCAGCTGGGGATCCTCAGGTGCAACTAATGAAAAACTGTTTTTT. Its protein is CASSWGSSGATNEKLFF.

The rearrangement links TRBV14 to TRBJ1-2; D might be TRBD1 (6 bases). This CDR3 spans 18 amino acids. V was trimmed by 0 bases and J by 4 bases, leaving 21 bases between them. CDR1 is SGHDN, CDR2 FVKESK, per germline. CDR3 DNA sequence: TGTGCCAGCAGCCAAGATAAGGGGTTGTGGGGGACATTCTATGGCTACACCTTC. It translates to CASSQDKGLWGTFYGYTF.

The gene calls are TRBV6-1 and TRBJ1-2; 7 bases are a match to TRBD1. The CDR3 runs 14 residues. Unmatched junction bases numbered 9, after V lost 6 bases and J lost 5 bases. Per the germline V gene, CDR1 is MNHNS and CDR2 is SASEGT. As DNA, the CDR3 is TGTGCCAGCAGGCTAACCGGGACAGAATATGGCTACACCTTC. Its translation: CASRLTGTEYGYTF.

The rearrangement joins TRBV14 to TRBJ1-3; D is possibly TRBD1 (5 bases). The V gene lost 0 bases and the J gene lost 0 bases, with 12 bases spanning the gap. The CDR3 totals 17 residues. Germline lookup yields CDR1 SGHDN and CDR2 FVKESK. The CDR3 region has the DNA TGTGCCAGCAGCCAAGATCCGGGGGTCGCCTCTGGAAACACCATATATTTT. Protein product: CASSQDPGVASGNTIYF.

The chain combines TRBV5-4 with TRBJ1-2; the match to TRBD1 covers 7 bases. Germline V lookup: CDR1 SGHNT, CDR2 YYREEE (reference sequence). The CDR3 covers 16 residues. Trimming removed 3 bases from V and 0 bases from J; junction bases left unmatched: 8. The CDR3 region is CASSSGQDRANYGYTF. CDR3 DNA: TGTGCCAGCAGCTCTGGACAGGACCGAGCTAACTATGGCTACACCTTC.

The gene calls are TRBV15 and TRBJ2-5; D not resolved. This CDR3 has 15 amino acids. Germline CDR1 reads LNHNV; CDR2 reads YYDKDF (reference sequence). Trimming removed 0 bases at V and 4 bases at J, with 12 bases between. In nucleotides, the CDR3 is TGTGCCACCAGCAGAGATTGGTCGGTTTCAGAGACCCAGTACTTC. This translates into CATSRDWSVSETQYF.

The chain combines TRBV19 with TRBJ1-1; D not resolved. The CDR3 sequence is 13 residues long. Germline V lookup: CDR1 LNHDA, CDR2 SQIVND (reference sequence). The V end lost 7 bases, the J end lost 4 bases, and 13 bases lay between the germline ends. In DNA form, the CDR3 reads TGTGCCAGTACCCGCAGTGTTGGCACTGAAGCTTTCTTT. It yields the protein CASTRSVGTEAFF.

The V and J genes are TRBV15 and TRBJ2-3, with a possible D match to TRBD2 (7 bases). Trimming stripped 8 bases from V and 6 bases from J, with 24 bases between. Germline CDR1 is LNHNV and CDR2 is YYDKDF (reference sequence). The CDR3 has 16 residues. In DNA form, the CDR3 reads TGTGCCACCGGGGGAGGGGGTGTCTTATCTAGGGATACGCAGTATTTT. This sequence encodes CATGGGGVLSRDTQYF.

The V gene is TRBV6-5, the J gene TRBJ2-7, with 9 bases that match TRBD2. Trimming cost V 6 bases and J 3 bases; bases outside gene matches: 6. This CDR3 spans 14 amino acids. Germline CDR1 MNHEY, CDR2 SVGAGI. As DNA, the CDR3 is TGTGCCAGCAGCCTTACTAGCGGGCTCTACGAGCAGTACTTC. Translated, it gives CASSLTSGLYEQYF.

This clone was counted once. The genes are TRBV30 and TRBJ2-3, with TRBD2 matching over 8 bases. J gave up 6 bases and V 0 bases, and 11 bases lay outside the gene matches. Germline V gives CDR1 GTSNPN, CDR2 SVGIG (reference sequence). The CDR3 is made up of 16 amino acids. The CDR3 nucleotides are TGTGCCTGGAGTGTATTTTCGGGACTAGGATCGGATACGCAGTATTTT. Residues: CAWSVFSGLGSDTQYF. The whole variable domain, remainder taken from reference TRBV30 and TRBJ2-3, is SQTIHQWPATLVQPVGSPLSLECTVEGTSNPNLYWYRQAAGRGLQLLFYSVGIGQISSEVPQNLSASRPQDRQFILSSKKLLLSDSGFYLCAWSVFSGLGSDTQYFGPGTRLTVL.

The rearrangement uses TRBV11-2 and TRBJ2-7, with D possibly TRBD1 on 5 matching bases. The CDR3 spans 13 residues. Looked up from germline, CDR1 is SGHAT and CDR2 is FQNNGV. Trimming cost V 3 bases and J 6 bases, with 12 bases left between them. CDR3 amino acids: CASSFKDSAEQYF. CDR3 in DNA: TGTGCCAGCAGCTTCAAAGACAGTGCCGAGCAGTACTTC.